Presented here are 8 T cell receptor beta chains from one specimen sequenced in a study of T cell responses to AZD1222 COVID-19 vaccine. Here immunoSEQ multiplex PCR was the method, and the copy in TCRdb shows in-frame clones only, minus some. The profile shows more than 95,000 clones, over 90% of them singletons. Sequencing used peripheral blood, obtained on day 0 of AZD1222 vaccination. These receptors were collected from an adult in good health.

The chain is built from TRBV19 and TRBJ2-1, with a possible D match to TRBD2 (6 bases). The CDR3 extends over 15 amino acids. V was trimmed by 5 bases and J by 3 bases, leaving 14 bases between them. In germline, CDR1 is LNHDA, CDR2 SQIVND (reference sequence). The CDR3 loop reads CASSPGGTYYNEQFF. The CDR3, as DNA: TGTGCCAGTAGTCCCGGCGGGACTTACTACAATGAGCAGTTCTTC.

The rearrangement uses TRBV6-1 and TRBJ2-1; 8 nucleotides match TRBD2. CDR3 length: 17 residues. After removal of 2 bases from V and 3 bases from J, the junction contained 9 bases not matched to a gene. CDR1 is MNHNS, CDR2 SASEGT, per germline. The CDR3 sequence is CASSEWALLADYNEQFF. As DNA, the CDR3 is TGTGCCAGCAGTGAATGGGCCTTACTAGCGGACTACAATGAGCAGTTCTTC.

The chain joins TRBV11-2 to TRBJ2-1; unclear D gene. CDR1 SGHAT and CDR2 FQNNGV come from the germline V gene. Trimming took 2 bases from V and 6 from J, leaving 8 bases between them. This CDR3 has 13 amino acids. The CDR3 nucleotides read TGTGCCAGCAGCTTAATCAGGATCAATGAGCAGTTCTTC. Its translation: CASSLIRINEQFF.

The J gene is TRBJ2-1, the V gene TRBV4-1; weak D call: TRBD1 (6 bases). The CDR3 contains 16 residues. CDR1 is MGHRA and CDR2 is YSYEKL in the germline V gene. Trimming shortened V by 0 bases and J by 4 bases, and 13 bases separated the two germline ends. CDR3 region: CASSQDERQEYNEQFF. CDR3 sequence (DNA): TGCGCCAGCAGCCAAGATGAGAGACAGGAATACAATGAGCAGTTCTTC.

This clone was picked up a small number of times. The chain employs TRBV24-1 and TRBJ1-2; D is uncertain. The CDR3 contains 12 residues. Trimming removed 4 bases from V and 8 bases from J, with 10 bases in between. Germline lookup yields CDR1 KGHDR and CDR2 SFDVKD. Here the CDR3 DNA reads TGTGCCACCAGTGACCCCGGTGAGGGCTACACCTTC. Translated, it gives CATSDPGEGYTF.

The chain is built from TRBV5-4 and TRBJ1-1; D is perhaps TRBD1 (5 bases). The CDR3 spans 15 residues. V dropped 4 bases and J dropped 5 bases, with 18 bases sitting between them. In germline, CDR1 is SGHNT, CDR2 YYREEE (reference sequence). DNA for the CDR3: TGTGCCAGCAGCCCCGGAGGGGTTTCGGGTACTGAAGCTTTCTTT. Translated, it gives CASSPGGVSGTEAFF.

The chain is built from TRBV5-4 and TRBJ1-4, with 8 bases lining up with TRBD1. The germline gives CDR1 SGHNT, CDR2 YYREEE (reference sequence). V dropped 2 bases and J dropped 3; count of bases not matched to a gene: 6. The CDR3 loop spans 16 amino acids. Here the CDR3 reads CASSLRTGLSNEKLFF. CDR3 bases: TGTGCCAGCAGCTTAAGGACAGGGCTATCTAATGAAAAACTGTTTTTT.

The CDR3 nucleotides are TGTGCCAGCACGGAACATCCCGAACTAGCCAAAAACATTCAGTACTTC. This codes for CASTEHPELAKNIQYF. The chain uses TRBV2 and TRBJ2-4; D gene unclear. Germline CDR1 SNHLY, CDR2 FYNNEI. V gave up 7 bases and J gave up 0 bases, with 16 bases separating them. The CDR3 has 16 amino acids. Full variable domain (outside the CDR3, taken from reference TRBV2 and TRBJ2-4): EPEVTQTPSHQVTQMGQEVILRCVPISNHLYFYWYRQILGQKVEFLVSFYNNEISEKSEIFDDQFSVERPDGSNFTLKIRSTKLEDSAMYFCASTEHPELAKNIQYFGAGTRLSVL.